This T cell receptor (beta chain) is drawn from a study of metastatic and nonmetastatic thyroid tumors. J was trimmed by 7 bases and V by 2 bases; bases with no gene match: 3. Germline V gives CDR1 SEHNR, CDR2 FQNEAQ (reference sequence). The CDR3 is 15 residues long. There were no patients who had received any treatment before thyroid surgery. MiXCR re-clonotyped the PCR reads for TCRdb. The data contain over 45,000 clones, around 23% of them singletons. This clone was picked up many times. The rearrangement joins TRBV7-9 to TRBJ2-1; 12 nucleotides align to TRBD2. Sequences were obtained from blood. The source of this sequence is a male donor with papillary thyroid cancer or a benign thyroid nodule (not recorded which). Some clones in this sample may be carry-over from other donors' samples. The CDR3 DNA follows: TGTGCCAGCAGCTTAACTAGCGGGAGGAGTAATGAGCAGTTCTTC. Amino acid sequence: CASSLTSGRSNEQFF.